The entry below describes one T cell receptor (beta chain). The sample belongs to a study of early T cells in non-severe SARS-CoV-2 infection. MiXCR, applied by TCRdb to the 5' RACE reads, yields one record per CDR3 protein. Of some 88,000 distinct CDR3 sequences listed, roughly 17% were seen once; the top ten hold about 5%. The CDR3 consists of 12 residues. Trimming removed 5 bases from V and 6 bases from J, with 8 bases in between. CDR1 SGHTA and CDR2 FQGNSA come from the germline V gene. The chain carries TRBV7-2 and TRBJ2-1; D remains unclear. The TCR was taken from an adult who was a healthcare worker with PCR-confirmed SARS-CoV-2 infection or an uninfected control (not recorded which). The material sequenced was whole blood, taken at baseline. CDR3: CASSRTVNEQFF. The CDR3 DNA follows: TGTGCCAGCAGCCGTACAGTCAATGAGCAGTTCTTC.